This TCR beta chain was recovered during a study of glioma-infiltrating T cells. Using RNA template, CDR3s of TCR alpha and beta were amplified with iRepertoire arm-PCR. TCRdb recomputed calls from the multiplex PCR reads with MiXCR, one row per CDR3 protein. The table has roughly 200,000 distinct CDR3 sequences, roughly a third seen once. Trimming took 5 bases from V and 12 from J; bases not matched to a gene: 12. The CDR3 is made up of 13 amino acids. Germline V gene lookup returns CDR1 DFQATT and CDR2 SNEGSKA (reference sequence). The sequenced sample was glioma tissue, nonneoplastic brain tissue, or PBMCs (not recorded which). The genes are TRBV20-1 and TRBJ2-3, with TRBD2 identical over 9 bases. The sequence was obtained from a human donor with low-grade glioma or glioblastoma, undergoing nonglioma brain surgery, or in good health (not recorded which). The CDR3 is CSAPSGTADIQYF. Written as DNA, the CDR3 is TGCAGTGCTCCTAGCGGGACAGCAGATATTCAGTATTTT.